Included here is one TCR beta chain sequence, with context. Its antigen is not identified. The protocol was immunoSEQ multiplex PCR, while the TCRdb copy is restricted to in-frame clones and leaves out a portion. The table includes 95,000 to 100,000 clones, roughly 90% detected once. The data derive from a study of T cell responses to AZD1222 COVID-19 vaccine. General observations from the study: After two AZD1222 doses, spike-specific TCR breadth and depth rose versus day 0. Possibly, clonal diversity was underestimated; donors were largely white British and included more females. Scientists sampled the repertoires only once the peak T cell response had passed. Baseline seropositivity characterized only six AZD1222 recipients.

This CDR3 has 13 amino acids. V was clipped by 2 bases and J by 9 bases, with 12 bases between them. Per the germline V gene, CDR1 is MNHNS and CDR2 is SASEGT. The TCR comes from an adult in good health. The chain recombines TRBV6-1 with TRBJ2-3; D gene ambiguous. Source: peripheral blood, taken on day 0 of AZD1222 vaccination. CDR3 loop: CASSELSESTQYF. CDR3 DNA sequence: TGTGCCAGCAGTGAATTGTCAGAGTCAACGCAGTATTTT.